The rows below give T cell receptor beta chains drawn from one sample of a study of T-cell memory formation after mild COVID-19. TCRdb reprocessed the 5' RACE reads with MiXCR, giving one entry per CDR3 protein. The sample records 90,000 to 120,000 distinct CDR3 sequences, 13% to 15% being singletons. Sequencing was carried out using PBMCs or a T cell subset sorted from them (not recorded which). These receptors all come from a man aged 18-30 years who had mild COVID-19 (a few samples of this study predate the infection). Cell type and time point are not known. Both conserved end residues are part of each CDR3. D genes are given only for firm matches. The size entry is marked missing in some rows and otherwise reads once, few, many or a size class.

j_gene,v_gene,abundance,d_gene,CDR3nt,CDR3aa
TRBJ1-1,TRBV4-3,few,TRBD1,TGCGCCAGCAGCCAGAACAGGGGTGGGACTGAAGCTTTCTTT,CASSQNRGGTEAFF
TRBJ2-3,TRBV29-1,few,NA,TGCAGCGTTCCAGGGGCTTTCACAGATACGCAGTATTTT,CSVPGAFTDTQYF
TRBJ2-1,TRBV11-1,NA,TRBD2,TGTGCCAGCAGCTTAGCGGGGGGGGAAGGCAATGAGCAGTTCTTC,CASSLAGGEGNEQFF
TRBJ1-1,TRBV4-3,NA,NA,TGCGCCAGCAGCCAAGATACGGGGAACACTGAAGCTTTCTTT,CASSQDTGNTEAFF
TRBJ2-5,TRBV7-2,NA,TRBD1,TGTGCCAGCAGCTTAAGTCGGCCAGGGGGAGAGACCCAGTACTTC,CASSLSRPGGETQYF
TRBJ1-2,TRBV29-1,NA,NA,TGCAGCGTTCGTAAGGGATCGGACTATGGCTACACCTTC,CSVRKGSDYGYTF
TRBJ2-1,TRBV4-1,few,NA,TGCGCCAGCAGCCAAGTTTTGATACGGACCCTCCTCAAGGAGCAGTTCTTC,CASSQVLIRTLLKEQFF
TRBJ2-3,TRBV7-2,few,NA,TGTGCCAGCAGCTACTTAACCAGCTGGGATACGCAGTATTTT,CASSYLTSWDTQYF
TRBJ2-2,TRBV4-3,many,NA,TGCGCCAGCGGCAATTCCGCGGAGCTGTTTTTT,CASGNSAELFF
TRBJ2-7,TRBV4-1,few,TRBD2,TGCGCCAGCAGCCAAGGCCGGGGAGGGAACCACGAGCAGTACTTC,CASSQGRGGNHEQYF
TRBJ2-5,TRBV4-1,NA,TRBD1,TGCGCCAGCAGCCAAGGGGGGACAGCTTACCAAGAGACCCAGTACTTC,CASSQGGTAYQETQYF
TRBJ1-3,TRBV12-3/TRBV12-4,few,NA,TGTGCCAGCAGTCCCCGGGGCTTCACGTCTGGAAACACCATATATTTT,CASSPRGFTSGNTIYF
TRBJ2-7,TRBV4-1,NA,TRBD2,TGCGCCAGCAGCCAAGATCGCACTAGCGGGGTGTTATCGGCCTACGAGCAGTACTTC,CASSQDRTSGVLSAYEQYF
TRBJ1-2,TRBV12-3/TRBV12-4,few,NA,TGTGCCAGCAGCGGCTTTGGCCAGGGGCGCGGCTACACCTTC,CASSGFGQGRGYTF
TRBJ2-7,TRBV20-1,NA,TRBD1,TGCAGTGCTTTAGACAGGGATACTGGCGAGCAGTACTTC,CSALDRDTGEQYF
TRBJ2-2,TRBV4-1,few,NA,TGCGCCAGCAGCCAATGGACGGACACCGGGGAGCTGTTTTTT,CASSQWTDTGELFF
TRBJ1-2,TRBV7-9,few,TRBD1,TGTGCCAGCAGCTTGGGACAGTTATATGGCTACACCTTC,CASSLGQLYGYTF
TRBJ2-6,TRBV4-3,large,TRBD2,TGCGCCAGCAGCCAGACTAGCGGTTCTGGGGCCAACGTCCTGACTTTC,CASSQTSGSGANVLTF
TRBJ2-1,TRBV6-6,NA,NA,TGTGCCAGCAGGGGGACGCAGAGCGATGAGCAGTTCTTC,CASRGTQSDEQFF
TRBJ2-3,TRBV10-3,few,TRBD1,TGTGCCATCAGCTTGGGACAGTCCCCTGTCACAGATACGCAGTATTTT,CAISLGQSPVTDTQYF
TRBJ2-1,TRBV7-3,NA,NA,TGTGCCAGCAGCTTAAAAGCACATGAGCAGTTCTTC,CASSLKAHEQFF
TRBJ1-1,TRBV30,NA,NA,TGTGCCTCTTGGGGGGGACACCTGAACACTGAAGCTTTCTTT,CASWGGHLNTEAFF
TRBJ2-1,TRBV13,NA,TRBD1,TGTGCCAGCAGCTCTACAGGGGTAGTAAATGAGCAGTTCTTC,CASSSTGVVNEQFF
TRBJ2-1,TRBV20-1,many,NA,TGCAGTGCTAGAGATCGGCAGGACAATGAGCAGTTCTTC,CSARDRQDNEQFF
TRBJ1-2,TRBV5-1,few,NA,TGCGCCAGCAGCTTGGGGGGGATCCTCGTCTATGGCTACACCTTC,CASSLGGILVYGYTF
TRBJ2-3,TRBV4-2,NA,TRBD2,TGTGCCAGCAACTCTCTAGCGGCTAGCACAGATACGCAGTATTTT,CASNSLAASTDTQYF
TRBJ1-1,TRBV6-5,NA,NA,TGTGCCAGCAGCTGGGGGAGTGAAGCTTTCTTT,CASSWGSEAFF
TRBJ1-1,TRBV10-3,many,NA,TGTGCCATCAGTGACACCGGGTTGACTGAAGCTTTCTTT,CAISDTGLTEAFF
TRBJ1-6,TRBV28,NA,NA,TGTGCCAGCAGTTTAGGGGATACAGGGATCGGTTCACCCCTCCACTTT,CASSLGDTGIGSPLHF
TRBJ2-2,TRBV9,few,NA,TGTGCCAGCAGCGTAGTTCCTCGGGAGAACACCGGGGAGCTGTTTTTT,CASSVVPRENTGELFF
TRBJ2-3,TRBV7-9,few,NA,TGTGCCAGCAGTAACCGGGACGCTTCACCCACAGATACGCAGTATTTT,CASSNRDASPTDTQYF
TRBJ1-2,TRBV4-1,NA,NA,TGCGCCAGCAGCCCTAAGGGGGGCCCCCAACCATTTGGCTACACCTTC,CASSPKGGPQPFGYTF
TRBJ1-1,TRBV9,NA,NA,TGTGCCAGCAGCGCGGGGGCTGAAGCTTTCTTT,CASSAGAEAFF
TRBJ2-5,TRBV12-3/TRBV12-4,few,NA,TGTGCCAGCAAAAGGCAGGGGCGGCAAGAGACCCAGTACTTC,CASKRQGRQETQYF
TRBJ2-1,TRBV7-9,NA,TRBD1,TGTGCCAGCAGCTTACTGGGACAGCGCTCCTACAATGAGCAGTTCTTC,CASSLLGQRSYNEQFF
TRBJ2-1,TRBV6-6,NA,NA,TGTGCCAGCAGTTACTCCGAGTCGACCTACAATGAGCAGTTCTTC,CASSYSESTYNEQFF
TRBJ2-3,TRBV12-3/TRBV12-4,NA,TRBD2,TGTGCCAGCAGTTTTCAGGGAGCTAGCGGGGGCGCCTCCACAGATACGCAGTATTTT,CASSFQGASGGASTDTQYF
TRBJ2-4,TRBV11-1,few,NA,TGTGCCAGCAGCTCAGGGGAGAGCCGGGACATTCAGTACTTC,CASSSGESRDIQYF
TRBJ2-7,TRBV7-3,NA,NA,TGTGCCAGCAGCTTAACGTCAGGGGCGGACGAGCAGTACTTC,CASSLTSGADEQYF
TRBJ2-3,TRBV11-2,NA,NA,TGTGCCAGCAGCTTAGATCTTGGGACGCCAGATACGCAGTATTTT,CASSLDLGTPDTQYF
TRBJ1-1,TRBV5-4,NA,NA,TGTGCCAGCAGCTCCTCCCCGGACAGTTCAAACACTGAAGCTTTCTTT,CASSSSPDSSNTEAFF
TRBJ2-7,TRBV14,many,NA,TGTGCCAGCGCTAGTTACATGTCCTACGAGCAGTACTTC,CASASYMSYEQYF
TRBJ2-7,TRBV3-1,NA,NA,TGTGCCAGCAGCCACATCGGAAGGGGACCCAACTACGAGCAGTACTTC,CASSHIGRGPNYEQYF
TRBJ1-2,TRBV29-1,NA,NA,TGCAGCGTTGGTCCTACGGGGCGCGGCTACACCTTC,CSVGPTGRGYTF
TRBJ1-1,TRBV11-3,NA,NA,TGTGCCAGCAGACAAAAGGGGATCGGTGAAGCTTTCTTT,CASRQKGIGEAFF
TRBJ2-1,TRBV5-5,NA,NA,TGTGCCAGCAGACTGACAAGGGGCTCCTACAATGAGCAGTTCTTC,CASRLTRGSYNEQFF
TRBJ2-2,TRBV11-2,NA,NA,TGTGCCAGCAGCCCCAGCAGGGGGGCGGTAAGCGCCGGGGAGCTGTTTTTT,CASSPSRGAVSAGELFF